The 4 T cell receptor beta chains listed next were all sequenced from one sample in a study of blood T cell repertoires in COVID-19. Produced via immunoSEQ multiplex PCR; TCRdb's table is partial and in-frame only. The sample lists approximately 400,000 clones, around 89% occurring once. The sequenced sample was peripheral blood. The receptors stem from a woman in her forties or fifties with COVID-19, enrolled during active disease.

The gene calls are TRBV10-3 and TRBJ1-1; D gene unclear. This CDR3 region has 12 residues. Trimming took 5 bases from V and 5 from J, leaving 9 bases between them. Germline CDR1 ENHRY, CDR2 SYGVKD. The CDR3 DNA is TGTGCCATCAGTCTTGGGGAGACTGAAGCTTTCTTT. It encodes CAISLGETEAFF.

The genes are TRBV19 and TRBJ1-2; TRBD1 matches 7 bases. J gave up 4 bases and V 2 bases, and 7 bases lay outside the gene matches. The CDR3 runs 15 residues. The germline gives CDR1 LNHDA, CDR2 SQIVND (reference sequence). As DNA, the CDR3 is TGTGCCAGTAGTATACCGGGACAGAACGCCTATGGCTACACCTTC. Its protein product is CASSIPGQNAYGYTF.

This clone came up a few times. V and J are TRBV3-1 (or the pseudogene TRBV3-2) and TRBJ1-1; D ambiguous. The length of the CDR3 is 12 residues. Deletions cut 1 base from V and 8 bases from J, with 8 bases between. Germline V gives CDR1 LGHDT, CDR2 YNNKEL (reference sequence). As DNA, the CDR3 is TGTGCCAGCAGCCAAGTCGGGGTAGAAGCTTTCTTT. Encoded protein: CASSQVGVEAFF.

The chain joins TRBV28 to TRBJ2-3, with 8 bases matching TRBD2. The ends lost 5 bases at V and 8 bases at J; junction bases unmatched: 15. Looked up from germline, CDR1 is MDHEN and CDR2 is SYDVKM. The CDR3 contains 16 residues. This CDR3 is CASSRPAGVSGGTQYF. In DNA form, the CDR3 reads TGTGCCAGCAGTCGGCCAGCGGGGGTCTCGGGGGGTACGCAGTATTTT.